The clone carrying this T cell receptor (beta chain) turned up a few times. The data were taken from a study of T-cell memory formation after mild COVID-19. MiXCR, run by TCRdb on the 5' RACE reads, gives a single entry per CDR3 protein. The table has 250,000 to 400,000 distinct CDR3 sequences, 14% seen once. V lost 0 bases, J lost 5 bases, and 2 bases lay in between. In germline, CDR1 is SEHNR, CDR2 FQNEAQ (reference sequence). This CDR3 contains 11 residues. The sequenced sample consisted of PBMCs or a T cell subset sorted from them (not recorded which). The chain uses TRBV7-9 and TRBJ2-7, with D unresolved. The clonotype comes from a man aged 18 to 29 who had mild COVID-19 (a few samples of this study predate the infection). Cell type and time point are not known. The DNA for the CDR3 is TGTGCCAGCAGCTTAGCTAACGAGCAGTACTTC. It codes for CASSLANEQYF.